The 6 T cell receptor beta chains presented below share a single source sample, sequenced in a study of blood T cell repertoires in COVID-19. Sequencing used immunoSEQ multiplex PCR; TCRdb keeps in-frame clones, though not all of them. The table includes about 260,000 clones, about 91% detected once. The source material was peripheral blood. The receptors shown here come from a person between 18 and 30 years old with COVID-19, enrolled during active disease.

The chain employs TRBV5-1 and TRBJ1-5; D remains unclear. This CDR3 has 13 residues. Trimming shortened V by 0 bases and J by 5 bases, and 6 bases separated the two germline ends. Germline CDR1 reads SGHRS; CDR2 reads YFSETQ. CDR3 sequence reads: CASSLAPDQPQHF. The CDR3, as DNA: TGCGCCAGCAGCTTGGCCCCGGATCAGCCCCAGCATTTT. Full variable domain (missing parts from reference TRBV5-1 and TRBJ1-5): KAGVTQTPRYLIKTRGQQVTLSCSPISGHRSVSWYQQTPGQGLQFLFEYFSETQRNKGNFPGRFSGRQFSNSRSEMNVSTLELGDSALYLCASSLAPDQPQHFGDGTRLSIL.

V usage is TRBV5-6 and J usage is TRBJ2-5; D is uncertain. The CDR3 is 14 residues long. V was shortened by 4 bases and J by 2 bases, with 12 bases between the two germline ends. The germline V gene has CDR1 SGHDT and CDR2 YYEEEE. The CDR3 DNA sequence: TGTGCCAGCAGCCTCCGCTACTTTCAAGAGACCCAGTACTTC. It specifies CASSLRYFQETQYF. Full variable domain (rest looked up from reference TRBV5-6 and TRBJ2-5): DAGVTQSPTHLIKTRGQQVTLRCSPKSGHDTVSWYQQALGQGPQFIFQYYEEEERQRGNFPDRFSGHQFPNYSSELNVNALLLGDSALYLCASSLRYFQETQYFGPGTRLLVL.

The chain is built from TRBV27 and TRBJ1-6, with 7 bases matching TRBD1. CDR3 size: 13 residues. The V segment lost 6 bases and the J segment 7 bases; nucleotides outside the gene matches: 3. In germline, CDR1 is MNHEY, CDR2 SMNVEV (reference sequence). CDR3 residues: CASRRTGNSPLHF. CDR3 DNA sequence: TGTGCCAGCAGACGGACAGGAAATTCACCCCTCCACTTT.

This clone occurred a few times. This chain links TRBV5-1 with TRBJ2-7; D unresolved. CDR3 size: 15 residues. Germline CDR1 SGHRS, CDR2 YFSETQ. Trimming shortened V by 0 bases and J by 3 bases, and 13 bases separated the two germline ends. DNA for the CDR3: TGCGCCAGCAGCTTGGATGCAGGCGCGTTCTACGAGCAGTACTTC. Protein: CASSLDAGAFYEQYF.

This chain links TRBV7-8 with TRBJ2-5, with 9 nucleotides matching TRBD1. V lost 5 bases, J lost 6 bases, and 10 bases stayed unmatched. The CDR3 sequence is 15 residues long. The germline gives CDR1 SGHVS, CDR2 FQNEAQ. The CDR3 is CASSIRTGEGKTQYF. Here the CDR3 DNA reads TGTGCCAGCAGCATTAGGACAGGGGAAGGGAAGACCCAGTACTTC.

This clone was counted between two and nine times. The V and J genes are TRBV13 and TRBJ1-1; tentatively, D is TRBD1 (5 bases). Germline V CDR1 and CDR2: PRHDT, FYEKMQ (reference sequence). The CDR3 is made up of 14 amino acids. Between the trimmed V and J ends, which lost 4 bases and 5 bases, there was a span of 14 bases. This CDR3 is CASSSPGGGTEAFF. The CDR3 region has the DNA TGTGCCAGCAGCTCCCCCGGGGGAGGAACTGAAGCTTTCTTT.